This T cell receptor (beta chain) was profiled in a study of blood T cell repertoires in COVID-19. Those who participated ranged in age from 18 to 89 years and resided in 20 to 25 US areas. Grouping used clinical history reported by participants in a survey and questionnaire. Recovered status in Cohort 3 required two negative PCRs, clearance, or symptom resolution. The method was immunoSEQ multiplex PCR; TCRdb's version includes in-frame clones alone and lacks a portion of them. The table includes roughly 260,000 clones, about 89% detected once. The receptor's source is a young woman who had recovered from COVID-19. The sequencing sample was made of PBMCs or T cells enriched from blood (not recorded which).

Written as DNA, the CDR3 is TGTGCTAGTGGTTTGGCTGTCAGCGGTTACAATCAGCCCCAGCATTTT. Its protein product is CASGLAVSGYNQPQHF. The chain has TRBV12-5 and TRBJ1-5; D is uncertain. With 1 base removed from V and 3 bases from J, the gap between germline ends came to 13 bases. This CDR3 region has 16 residues. Per germline, CDR1 LGHNT and CDR2 FRNRAP. The whole variable domain, remainder taken from reference TRBV12-5 and TRBJ1-5, is DARVTQTPRHKVTEMGQEVTMRCQPILGHNTVFWYRQTMMQGLELLAYFRNRAPLDDSGMPKDRFSAEMPDATLATLKIQPSEPRDSAVYFCASGLAVSGYNQPQHFGDGTRLSIL.